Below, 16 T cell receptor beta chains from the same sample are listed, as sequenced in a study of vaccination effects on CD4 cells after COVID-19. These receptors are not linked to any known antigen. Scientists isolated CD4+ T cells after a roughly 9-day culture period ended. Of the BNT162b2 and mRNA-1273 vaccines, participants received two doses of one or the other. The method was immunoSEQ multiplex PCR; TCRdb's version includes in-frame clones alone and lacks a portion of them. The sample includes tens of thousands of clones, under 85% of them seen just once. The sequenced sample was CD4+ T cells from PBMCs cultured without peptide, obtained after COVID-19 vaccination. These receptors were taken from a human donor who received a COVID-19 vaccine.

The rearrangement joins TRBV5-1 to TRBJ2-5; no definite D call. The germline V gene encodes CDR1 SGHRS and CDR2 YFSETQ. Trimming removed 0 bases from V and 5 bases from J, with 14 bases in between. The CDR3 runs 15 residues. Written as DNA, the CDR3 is TGCGCCAGCAGCTTGGCGAGCACAGCGAAGGAGACCCAGTACTTC. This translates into CASSLASTAKETQYF.

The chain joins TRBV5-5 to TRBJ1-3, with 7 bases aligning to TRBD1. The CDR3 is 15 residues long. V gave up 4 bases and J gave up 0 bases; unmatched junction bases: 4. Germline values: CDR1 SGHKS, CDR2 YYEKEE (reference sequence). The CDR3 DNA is TGTGCCAGCAGCACGACAGGGAGCTCTGGAAACACCATATATTTT. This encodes CASSTTGSSGNTIYF. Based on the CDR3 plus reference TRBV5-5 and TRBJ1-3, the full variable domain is DAGVTQSPTHLIKTRGQQVTLRCSPISGHKSVSWYQQVLGQGPQFIFQYYEKEERGRGNFPDRFSARQFPNYSSELNVNALLLGDSALYLCASSTTGSSGNTIYFGEGSWLTVV.

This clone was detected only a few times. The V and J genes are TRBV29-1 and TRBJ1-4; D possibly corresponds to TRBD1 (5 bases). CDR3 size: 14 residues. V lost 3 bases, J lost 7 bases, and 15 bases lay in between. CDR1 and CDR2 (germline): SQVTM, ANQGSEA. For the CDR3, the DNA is TGCAGCGTTGAGGTCGGCAGGGAGGGTGAAAAACTGTTTTTT. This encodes CSVEVGREGEKLFF.

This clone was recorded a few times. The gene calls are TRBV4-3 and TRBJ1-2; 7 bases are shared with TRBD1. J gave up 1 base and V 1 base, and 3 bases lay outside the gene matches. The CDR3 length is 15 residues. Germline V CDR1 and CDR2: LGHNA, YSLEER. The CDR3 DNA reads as TGCGCCAGCAGCCAAGCGCACAGGGGTAACTATGGCTACACCTTC. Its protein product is CASSQAHRGNYGYTF.

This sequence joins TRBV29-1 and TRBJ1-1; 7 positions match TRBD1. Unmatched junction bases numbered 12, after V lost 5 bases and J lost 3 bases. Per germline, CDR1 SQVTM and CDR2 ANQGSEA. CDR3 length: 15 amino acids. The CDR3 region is CSVRNNRGGYTEAFF. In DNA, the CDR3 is TGCAGCGTTAGAAACAACAGGGGCGGGTACACTGAAGCTTTCTTT.

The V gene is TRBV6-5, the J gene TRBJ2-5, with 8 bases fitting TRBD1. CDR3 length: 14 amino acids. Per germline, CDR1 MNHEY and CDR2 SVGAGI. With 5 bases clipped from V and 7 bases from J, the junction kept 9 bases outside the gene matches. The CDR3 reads CASSPGQGIGTQYF. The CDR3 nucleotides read TGTGCCAGCAGTCCCGGACAGGGTATCGGGACCCAGTACTTC.

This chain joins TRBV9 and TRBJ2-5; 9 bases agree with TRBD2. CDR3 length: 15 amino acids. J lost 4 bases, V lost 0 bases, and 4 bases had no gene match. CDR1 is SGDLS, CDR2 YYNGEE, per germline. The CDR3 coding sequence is TGTGCCAGCAGCGTAGCGGCGGGGGGGGGAGAGACCCAGTACTTC. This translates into CASSVAAGGGETQYF.

The CDR3, as DNA: TGCGCCAGCAAATCGGACCGGAACACTGAAGCTTTCTTT. Translation gives CASKSDRNTEAFF. This chain links TRBV5-1 with TRBJ1-1; no definite D call. Germline CDR1 is SGHRS and CDR2 is YFSETQ. The CDR3 runs 13 residues. V shed 6 bases and J shed 1 base, with 10 bases lying between them.

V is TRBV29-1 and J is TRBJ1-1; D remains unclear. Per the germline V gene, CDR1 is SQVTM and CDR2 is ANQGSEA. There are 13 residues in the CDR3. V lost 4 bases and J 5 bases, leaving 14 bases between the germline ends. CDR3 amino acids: CSVVGSKGTEAFF. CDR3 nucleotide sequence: TGCAGCGTTGTCGGTAGTAAGGGAACTGAAGCTTTCTTT.

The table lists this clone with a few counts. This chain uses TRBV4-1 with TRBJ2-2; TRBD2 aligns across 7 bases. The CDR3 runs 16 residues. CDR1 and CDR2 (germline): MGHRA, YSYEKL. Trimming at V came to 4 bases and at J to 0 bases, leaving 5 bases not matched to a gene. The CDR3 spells CASSLGRGSNTGELFF. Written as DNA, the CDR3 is TGCGCCAGCAGCCTAGGGAGGGGCTCGAACACCGGGGAGCTGTTTTTT.

The DNA for the CDR3 is TGCGCCAGCAGCGTCGAACCTAGCACAGATACGCAGTATTTT. Amino acid sequence: CASSVEPSTDTQYF. The genes are TRBV5-1 and TRBJ2-3, with unresolved D. This CDR3 region has 14 residues. The germline V and J ends were trimmed by 4 bases and 0 bases, with 9 bases remaining between them. Germline V gene data show CDR1 as SGHRS and CDR2 as YFSETQ.

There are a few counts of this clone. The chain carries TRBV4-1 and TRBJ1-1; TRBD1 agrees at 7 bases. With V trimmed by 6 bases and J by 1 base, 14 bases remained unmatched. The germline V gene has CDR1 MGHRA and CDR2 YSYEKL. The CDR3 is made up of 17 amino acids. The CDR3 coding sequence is TGCGCCAGCAGTCACCGCATCCAAGGACAGGAGAACACTGAAGCTTTCTTT. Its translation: CASSHRIQGQENTEAFF.

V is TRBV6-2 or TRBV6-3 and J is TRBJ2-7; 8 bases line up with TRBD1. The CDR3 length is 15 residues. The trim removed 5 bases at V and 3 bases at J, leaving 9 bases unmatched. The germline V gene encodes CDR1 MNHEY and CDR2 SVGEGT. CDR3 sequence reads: CASSHPPGQVYEQYF. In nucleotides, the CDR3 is TGTGCCAGCAGTCACCCCCCGGGACAGGTCTACGAGCAGTACTTC.

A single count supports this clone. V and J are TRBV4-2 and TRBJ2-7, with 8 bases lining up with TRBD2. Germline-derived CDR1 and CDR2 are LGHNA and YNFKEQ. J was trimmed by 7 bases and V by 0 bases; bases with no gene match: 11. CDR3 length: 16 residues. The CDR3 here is CASSQDPGRASGEQYF. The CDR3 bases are TGTGCCAGCAGCCAAGACCCCGGGAGGGCCTCGGGGGAGCAGTACTTC.

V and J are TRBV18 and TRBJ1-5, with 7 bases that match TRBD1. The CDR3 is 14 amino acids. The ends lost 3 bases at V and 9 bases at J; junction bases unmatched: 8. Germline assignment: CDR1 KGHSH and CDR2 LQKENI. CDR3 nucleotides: TGTGCCAGCTCACCGACAGGGTCTGAGGGGCCCCAGCATTTT. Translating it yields CASSPTGSEGPQHF.

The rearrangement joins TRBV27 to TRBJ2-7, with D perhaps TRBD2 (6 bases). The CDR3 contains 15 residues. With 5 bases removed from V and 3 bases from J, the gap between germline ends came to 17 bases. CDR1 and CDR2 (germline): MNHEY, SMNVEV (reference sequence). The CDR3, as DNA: TGTGCCAGCAGTCCCCTGACGGGACTCCACTACGAGCAGTACTTC. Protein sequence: CASSPLTGLHYEQYF.